This T cell receptor beta chain is drawn from a study of breast tumors, draining lymph nodes, adjacent tissues. Study observations and caveats: Tumors had less TCR diversity than lymph nodes, more than nontumor tissue. Data fit most tumor T cells coming from lymph node, expanding in tumor.

This clonotype was observed at least ten times. The antigen is undetermined. Samples came from axillary lymph nodes draining the breast cancer. MiXCR, applied by TCRdb to the multiplex PCR reads, yields one record per CDR3 protein. The profile shows roughly 80,000 distinct CDR3 sequences, 15% to 20% of them singletons. The germline V and J ends were trimmed by 0 bases and 1 base, with 7 bases remaining between them. This CDR3 is 15 amino acids long. The germline CDR1 and CDR2 sequences are SGHRS and YFSETQ. This chain joins TRBV5-1 and TRBJ2-2; D perhaps matches TRBD1 (6 bases). This clonotype was obtained from a female donor with breast cancer. Some clones in this sample may be carry-over from other donors' samples. The source material was axillary lymph node tissue. The CDR3 is CASSLGGQNTGELFF. Written as DNA, the CDR3 is TGCGCCAGCAGCTTGGGGGGACAGAACACCGGGGAGCTGTTTTTT.